One sample yielded the 28 T cell receptor beta chains listed below, sequenced in a study of cytomegalovirus exposure and HLA in healthy donors (TCRdb year 2017). The method was the immunoSEQ multiplex PCR assay. For the multiplex PCR, a mixture combining 60 forward primers for TCR Vbeta segments and 13 reverse primers for TCR Jbeta segments was used. Not all clones reach the TCRdb copy of this immuneACCESS table, which keeps in-frame sequences only. Checked studies attribute under half of the gap to unresolved V genes and leave the rest unexplained. Recorded for this sample are about 130,000 clones; 80% of them occurred a single time. The ten biggest clones cover about 2.5% of the sample. The sequenced material came from PBMCs. These receptor sequences come from a man under 40 in good health and CMV-seronegative.

J is TRBJ2-7 and V is TRBV27, with TRBD2 matching 8 bases. Germline lookup yields CDR1 MNHEY and CDR2 SMNVEV (reference sequence). Trimming cost V 4 bases and J 4 bases; bases outside gene matches: 6. The CDR3 sequence is 14 residues long. The DNA of the CDR3 is TGTGCCAGCAGTTGGGCTAGCGGGCTGTACGAGCAGTACTTC. This encodes CASSWASGLYEQYF.

The chain recombines TRBV28 with TRBJ1-5; D is ambiguous. Germline V gene data show CDR1 as MDHEN and CDR2 as SYDVKM. The CDR3 covers 14 residues. Trimming left V 2 bases short and J 1 base short, with 6 bases between. This CDR3 is CASSLIQSNQPQHF. The DNA of the CDR3 is TGTGCCAGCAGTTTAATACAGAGCAATCAGCCCCAGCATTTT.

The V and J genes are TRBV12-5 and TRBJ2-3, with a possible D match to TRBD1 (7 bases). The V gene's germline CDR1 is LGHNT and CDR2 FRNRAP. The length of the CDR3 is 17 residues. The V end was cut by 2 bases, the J end by 3 bases, with 18 bases between. In DNA form, the CDR3 reads TGTGCTAGTGGTTTGTATGCAGGGGGGCTTGTTACAGATACGCAGTATTTT. It yields the protein CASGLYAGGLVTDTQYF.

The chain employs TRBV7-9 and TRBJ2-1; TRBD2 matches 7 bases. The CDR3 is 16 amino acids. The V segment lost 5 bases and the J segment 0 bases; nucleotides outside the gene matches: 7. Germline V gene data show CDR1 as SEHNR and CDR2 as FQNEAQ (reference sequence). This chain's CDR3 is CASSVSGESSYNEQFF. The DNA of the CDR3 is TGTGCCAGCAGCGTAAGCGGGGAGAGCTCCTACAATGAGCAGTTCTTC.

This sequence joins TRBV9 and TRBJ2-3; D unclear. Germline V gene lookup returns CDR1 SGDLS and CDR2 YYNGEE. The CDR3 runs to 15 residues. V lost 0 bases to trimming and J lost 0 bases, with 8 bases between them. The CDR3 is CASSVVAASTDTQYF. The CDR3 DNA sequence: TGTGCCAGCAGCGTAGTGGCGGCTAGCACAGATACGCAGTATTTT.

The gene calls are TRBV5-1 and TRBJ1-2, with D tentatively TRBD1 (5 bases). The CDR3 runs 13 residues. With 0 bases removed from V and 8 bases from J, the gap between germline ends came to 11 bases. Germline-derived CDR1 and CDR2 are SGHRS and YFSETQ. The CDR3 bases are TGCGCCAGCAGCTTGGATGGGGCGGCAGGCTACACCTTC. Protein sequence: CASSLDGAAGYTF.

This clone was found once. This chain joins TRBV5-1 and TRBJ2-3; 11 bases line up with TRBD1. CDR1 and CDR2 from the germline V gene are SGHRS and YFSETQ. V lost 4 bases, J lost 4 bases, and 8 bases stayed unmatched. The CDR3 is 16 residues long. CDR3 in DNA: TGCGCCAGCAGCCCCCCGGGACAGGGGGAATCAGATACGCAGTATTTT. It specifies CASSPPGQGESDTQYF.

The chain recombines TRBV5-4 with TRBJ2-7; 12 bases align to TRBD2. The CDR3 loop spans 16 amino acids. The germline V gene encodes CDR1 SGHNT and CDR2 YYREEE (reference sequence). Unmatched junction bases numbered 12, after V lost 4 bases and J lost 7 bases. The CDR3 nucleotides are TGTGCCAGCAGCGATCCTAGCGGGAGGGCCCTGGGGGAGCAGTACTTC. It codes for CASSDPSGRALGEQYF.

This clone was seen only once. Within the sample, other DNA sequences also encode this same CDR3. The gene calls are TRBV27 and TRBJ2-1, with 14 bases lining up with TRBD2. Germline CDR1 is MNHEY and CDR2 is SMNVEV (reference sequence). The CDR3 is 15 residues long. With V trimmed by 4 bases and J by 6 bases, 2 bases remained unmatched. The CDR3 loop reads CASSSGTSGSNEQFF. CDR3 coding DNA: TGTGCCAGCAGTTCCGGGACTAGCGGGAGCAATGAGCAGTTCTTC.

V usage is TRBV19 and J usage is TRBJ2-3; D possibly corresponds to TRBD1 (6 bases). The ends were cut back, 6 bases at V and 4 bases at J, with 14 bases in the middle. Per the germline V gene, CDR1 is LNHDA and CDR2 is SQIVND (reference sequence). This CDR3 region has 14 residues. The CDR3 coding sequence is TGTGCCAGTAGACAAGGACAGTCTTCAGATACGCAGTATTTT. Translation gives CASRQGQSSDTQYF.

V and J are TRBV19 and TRBJ2-5; tentative D call: TRBD2 (5 bases). There are 15 residues in the CDR3. CDR1 and CDR2 (germline): LNHDA, SQIVND (reference sequence). V lost 4 bases to trimming and J lost 5 bases, with 17 bases between them. Here the CDR3 DNA reads TGTGCCAGTAGTACCGGCGGGCGGTCGGGGGAGACCCAGTACTTC. Translated, it gives CASSTGGRSGETQYF.

This clone has a handful of counts. The J gene is TRBJ1-1, the V gene TRBV11-3; D is unclear. The V gene lost 2 bases and the J gene lost 7 bases, with 8 bases spanning the gap. From germline, CDR1 is SGHNT and CDR2 YENEEA. This CDR3 is built from 12 residues. CDR3 sequence (DNA): TGTGCCAGCAGCTTAAACAAAAGTGAAGCTTTCTTT. Translated, it gives CASSLNKSEAFF.

In its sample, this clone was seen a few times. The chain employs TRBV4-1 and TRBJ2-1; 7 bases fit TRBD2. Germline values: CDR1 MGHRA, CDR2 YSYEKL. The V gene end was trimmed by 5 bases and the J gene end by 9 bases; junction bases not matched to a gene: 16. This CDR3 spans 16 amino acids. The chain's CDR3 is CASSSRQRGPSGEQFF. As DNA, the CDR3 is TGCGCCAGCAGCTCAAGACAGCGGGGACCTTCGGGTGAGCAGTTCTTC.

This sequence joins TRBV5-8 and TRBJ2-2; 9 bases line up with TRBD2. The germline V gene has CDR1 SGHTS and CDR2 YDEGEE. V gave up 1 base and J gave up 8 bases; unmatched junction bases: 9. The CDR3 covers 16 residues. The CDR3 reads CASSLSILAGLGELFF. CDR3 nucleotide sequence: TGTGCCAGCAGCTTGTCGATTCTAGCGGGACTAGGGGAGCTGTTTTTT.

This clone has only a few counts. V and J are TRBV2 and TRBJ2-7; D unresolved. The CDR3 totals 15 residues. Germline V lookup: CDR1 SNHLY, CDR2 FYNNEI. V was clipped by 6 bases and J by 1 base, with 16 bases between them. CDR3 coding DNA: TGTGCCAGCAGACGCGACACAACAAAGTCCTACGAGCAGTACTTC. Amino acids: CASRRDTTKSYEQYF.

V and J are TRBV7-9 and TRBJ2-7; 8 nucleotides agree with TRBD1. The germline V gene encodes CDR1 SEHNR and CDR2 FQNEAQ (reference sequence). The CDR3 is 13 amino acids. Trimming cost V 7 bases and J 6 bases; bases outside gene matches: 8. CDR3 DNA sequence: TGTGCCAGCAACCCCGGGACAGGAGCCGAGCAGTACTTC. Translating gives CASNPGTGAEQYF.

The chain couples TRBV4-1 to TRBJ2-1; 10 bases align to TRBD1. The V segment lost 4 bases and the J segment 0 bases; nucleotides outside the gene matches: 9. CDR3 length equals 18 residues. Germline CDR1 is MGHRA and CDR2 is YSYEKL. The DNA for the CDR3 is TGCGCCAGCAGCCGGACCCGGGACAGGGGAAACTCCTACAATGAGCAGTTCTTC. Its translation: CASSRTRDRGNSYNEQFF.

With respect to this clone: Germline and junction disagree at one end, which may indicate a read error. The rearrangement joins TRBV2 to TRBJ1-5; the D gene is possibly TRBD1 (5 bases). Germline CDR1 is SNHLY and CDR2 is FYNNEI. The CDR3 contains 15 residues. The CDR3 nucleotides are TGTGCCAGCAGTGATGGTGGGGCCCGCAATCAGCCCCAGAATTTT. This codes for CASSDGGARNQPQNF.

The genes are TRBV7-3 and TRBJ2-1; D is unclear. Germline CDR1 reads SGHTA; CDR2 reads FQGTGA. The CDR3 covers 15 residues. V gave up 3 bases and J gave up 0 bases, with 9 bases separating them. CDR3 in DNA: TGTGCCAGCAGCTTCCGAACATCCTCCTACAATGAGCAGTTCTTC. This gives the protein CASSFRTSSYNEQFF.

This chain connects TRBV27 to TRBJ1-5, with D unresolved. CDR3 length: 14 amino acids. Trimming took 11 bases from V and 1 from J, leaving 15 bases between them. In germline, CDR1 is MNHEY, CDR2 SMNVEV (reference sequence). CDR3 amino acids: CASREGVSNQPQHF. The CDR3 DNA follows: TGTGCCTCCCGGGAGGGCGTGAGCAATCAGCCCCAGCATTTT.

This chain links TRBV7-2 with TRBJ2-7; 7 bases line up with TRBD1. The junction had 11 bases not matched to a gene; V was cut back by 3 bases and J by 3 bases. The length of the CDR3 is 16 residues. Germline V lookup: CDR1 SGHTA, CDR2 FQGNSA. The CDR3 region has the DNA TGTGCCAGCAGCTTCGACAGGGTTGTCGGTTTCTACGAGCAGTACTTC. Protein sequence: CASSFDRVVGFYEQYF.

V and J are TRBV4-3 and TRBJ2-5; D may be TRBD1 (5 bases). The CDR3 consists of 15 residues. Trimming cost V 4 bases and J 7 bases, with 19 bases left between them. Germline assignment: CDR1 LGHNA and CDR2 YSLEER. The CDR3 DNA reads TGCGCCAGCAGCCCAGGGTCGGAATCCTGGGCGACCCAGTACTTC. Translating it yields CASSPGSESWATQYF.

The chain combines TRBV7-2 with TRBJ2-1; D is possibly TRBD2 (6 bases). The germline CDR1 and CDR2 sequences are SGHTA and FQGNSA. This CDR3 is built from 14 residues. Trimming took 6 bases from V and 5 from J, leaving 14 bases between them. The CDR3 nucleotides are TGTGCCAGCAGTATGTTGGGGGAGGACAATGAGCAGTTCTTC. Its translation is CASSMLGEDNEQFF.

The J gene is TRBJ2-7, the V gene TRBV25-1, with 7 bases identical to TRBD2. Per the germline V gene, CDR1 is MGHDK and CDR2 is SYGVNS. The CDR3 is 13 residues long. The junction had 9 bases not matched to a gene; V was cut back by 10 bases and J by 3 bases. CDR3 DNA: TGTGCCACCATGGGACTAACGATCTACGAGCAGTACTTC. Residues: CATMGLTIYEQYF.

V is TRBV11-3 and J is TRBJ2-1; 16 positions match TRBD2. The CDR3 totals 18 residues. The V gene end was trimmed by 5 bases and the J gene end by 7 bases; junction bases not matched to a gene: 11. The germline V gene encodes CDR1 SGHNT and CDR2 YENEEA. The CDR3 sequence: CASSRGLAGGWSENEQFF. In nucleotides, the CDR3 is TGTGCCAGCAGCCGGGGACTAGCGGGAGGGTGGTCGGAAAATGAGCAGTTCTTC. Variable domain in full (rest from reference TRBV11-3 and TRBJ2-1): EAGVVQSPRYKIIEKKQPVAFWCNPISGHNTLYWYLQNLGQGPELLIRYENEEAVDDSQLPKDRFSAERLKGVDSTLKIQPAELGDSAVYLCASSRGLAGGWSENEQFFGPGTRLTVL.

This clone turned up a few times. CDR3 in DNA: TGTGCCTTTCAGCGGGGAGGACAAGAGACCCAGTACTTC. The encoded protein is CAFQRGGQETQYF. This chain uses TRBV7-9 with TRBJ2-5; TRBD2 matches at 7 bases. V was clipped by 11 bases and J by 2 bases; unmatched bases: 8. The germline V gene encodes CDR1 SEHNR and CDR2 FQNEAQ (reference sequence). The CDR3 sequence is 13 residues long.

The J gene is TRBJ2-1, the V gene TRBV28, with 9 bases lining up with TRBD2. Germline V gene data show CDR1 as MDHEN and CDR2 as SYDVKM. After removal of 3 bases from V and 0 bases from J, the junction contained 9 bases not matched to a gene. The CDR3 sequence is 18 residues long. DNA of the CDR3: TGTGCCAGCAGTTTCCCATCTAGCGGGGCCGCCTCCTACAATGAGCAGTTCTTC. Translation gives CASSFPSSGAASYNEQFF.

This clone was detected once. The rearrangement uses TRBV30 and TRBJ2-1, with no clear D. Per the germline V gene, CDR1 is GTSNPN and CDR2 is SVGIG (reference sequence). Trimming stripped 2 bases from V and 4 bases from J, with 9 bases between. This CDR3 has 13 amino acids. The CDR3 here is CAWSWSRYNEQFF. The CDR3 DNA follows: TGTGCCTGGAGTTGGTCTAGGTACAATGAGCAGTTCTTC.